The 12 T cell receptor beta chains below all came from one sample that was sequenced in a study of T cell responses to AZD1222 COVID-19 vaccine. Only in-frame clones appear in the TCRdb table, and some are missing; sequencing was by immunoSEQ multiplex PCR. In the table there are 55,000 to 80,000 clones, approximately 80% of which are singletons. Sample: peripheral blood, taken on day 0 of AZD1222 vaccination. These receptor sequences come from an adult in good health.

The chain combines TRBV10-2 with TRBJ2-1, with D possibly TRBD2 on 5 matching bases. V lost 5 bases and J 0 bases, leaving 17 bases between the germline ends. Germline V gene lookup returns CDR1 WSHSY and CDR2 SAAADI. The CDR3 has 17 residues. The CDR3 spells CASSLGMTTHSYNEQFF. For the CDR3, the DNA is TGCGCCAGCAGTCTCGGAATGACTACGCACTCCTACAATGAGCAGTTCTTC.

The V and J genes are TRBV7-8 and TRBJ2-7, with 7 bases identical to TRBD2. The CDR3 is 14 residues long. Losses at the gene ends were 3 bases for V and 8 bases for J; bases not matched to a gene: 10. CDR1 SGHVS and CDR2 FQNEAQ come from the germline V gene. In DNA, the CDR3 is TGTGCCAGCAGCTTGCGGGAGACCGACCCCCAGCAGTACTTC. Translating it yields CASSLRETDPQQYF.

The sample holds one count of this clone. The J gene is TRBJ1-4, the V gene TRBV3-1 (or the pseudogene TRBV3-2); TRBD1 aligns across 7 bases. CDR3 length equals 15 residues. Per germline, CDR1 LGHDT and CDR2 YNNKEL (reference sequence). With V trimmed by 6 bases and J by 7 bases, 11 bases remained unmatched. The CDR3 DNA reads TGTGCCAGCAGTCCCGCGACAGGGTGGGGTGAAAAACTGTTTTTT. Residues: CASSPATGWGEKLFF.

The chain recombines TRBV27 with TRBJ1-6, with TRBD1 matching 8 bases. V lost 2 bases and J lost 7; bases outside the gene matches: 4. Germline CDR1 MNHEY, CDR2 SMNVEV (reference sequence). There are 15 residues in the CDR3. This CDR3 reads CASSLTGTGNSPLHF. CDR3 DNA: TGTGCCAGCAGTTTAACCGGGACAGGAAATTCACCCCTCCACTTT.

This clone was detected only a few times. The chain is built from TRBV27 and TRBJ1-1; D is undetermined. Trimming pared 0 bases from V and 5 bases from J, leaving 7 bases between. The CDR3 covers 13 residues. Germline CDR1 is MNHEY and CDR2 is SMNVEV (reference sequence). The CDR3 DNA follows: TGTGCCAGCAGTTTATCTCACTTTACTGAAGCTTTCTTT. This gives the protein CASSLSHFTEAFF.

The chain employs TRBV20-1 and TRBJ2-1; D not certain. The germline CDR1 and CDR2 sequences are DFQATT and SNEGSKA (reference sequence). The CDR3 covers 13 residues. V dropped 3 bases and J dropped 7 bases, with 13 bases sitting between them. The CDR3 sequence: CSASHGPRNEQFF. CDR3 DNA sequence: TGCAGTGCTAGTCACGGGCCTAGGAATGAGCAGTTCTTC.

The chain recombines TRBV29-1 with TRBJ1-2; no clear D. Trimming took 4 bases from V and 6 from J, leaving 6 bases between them. Germline CDR1 and CDR2: SQVTM and ANQGSEA. This CDR3 spans 10 amino acids. CDR3 nucleotide sequence: TGCAGCGTTGCCCAGGATGGCTACACCTTC. As protein: CSVAQDGYTF. The variable domain in full, completed from reference TRBV29-1 and TRBJ1-2, reads SAVISQKPSRDICQRGTSLTIQCQVDSQVTMMFWYRQQPGQSLTLIATANQGSEATYESGFVIDKFPISRPNLTFSTLTVSNMSPEDSSIYLCSVAQDGYTFGSGTRLTVV.

V gene TRBV6-1 combines with J gene TRBJ1-1; D perhaps matches TRBD1 (5 bases). Per the germline V gene, CDR1 is MNHNS and CDR2 is SASEGT. Trimming left V 5 bases short and J 8 bases short, with 9 bases between. This CDR3 comprises 11 residues. CDR3 loop: CASSPGGEAFF. CDR3 DNA: TGTGCCAGCAGTCCCGGGGGGGAAGCTTTCTTT.

This chain uses TRBV7-6 with TRBJ2-7; TRBD2 aligns across 9 bases. CDR1 and CDR2 from the germline V gene are SGHVS and FNYEAQ. V dropped 1 base and J dropped 3; count of bases not matched to a gene: 7. The CDR3 runs 16 residues. The CDR3 bases are TGTGCCAGCAGCTTAGAGGTTAGCGGGGGATACTACGAGCAGTACTTC. Translating gives CASSLEVSGGYYEQYF.

The gene calls are TRBV28 and TRBJ1-2, with a possible D match to TRBD1 (5 bases). CDR1 and CDR2 from the germline V gene are MDHEN and SYDVKM. The CDR3 extends over 13 amino acids. V was trimmed by 5 bases and J by 4 bases, leaving 11 bases between them. The CDR3 DNA is TGTGCCAGCAGTCGGGACGGCCGCTATGGCTACACCTTC. This translates into CASSRDGRYGYTF.

A single count supports this clone. The chain joins TRBV5-1 to TRBJ1-5; 8 nucleotides align to TRBD1. V lost 7 bases to trimming and J lost 6 bases; unmatched junction nucleotides: 12. CDR1 is SGHRS and CDR2 is YFSETQ in the germline V gene. CDR3 length: 15 amino acids. DNA for the CDR3: TGCGCCAGCTCCCTGGGGACAGGAGGCGGTCAGCCCCAGCATTTT. It yields the protein CASSLGTGGGQPQHF.

The chain is built from TRBV15 and TRBJ1-5; perhaps TRBD1 as D (6 bases). Trimming stripped 5 bases from V and 4 bases from J, with 12 bases between. This CDR3 spans 14 amino acids. Germline V gene data show CDR1 as LNHNV and CDR2 as YYDKDF (reference sequence). CDR3 amino acids: CATSPDRLNQPQHF. DNA for the CDR3: TGTGCCACCAGCCCAGACAGGCTAAATCAGCCCCAGCATTTT.